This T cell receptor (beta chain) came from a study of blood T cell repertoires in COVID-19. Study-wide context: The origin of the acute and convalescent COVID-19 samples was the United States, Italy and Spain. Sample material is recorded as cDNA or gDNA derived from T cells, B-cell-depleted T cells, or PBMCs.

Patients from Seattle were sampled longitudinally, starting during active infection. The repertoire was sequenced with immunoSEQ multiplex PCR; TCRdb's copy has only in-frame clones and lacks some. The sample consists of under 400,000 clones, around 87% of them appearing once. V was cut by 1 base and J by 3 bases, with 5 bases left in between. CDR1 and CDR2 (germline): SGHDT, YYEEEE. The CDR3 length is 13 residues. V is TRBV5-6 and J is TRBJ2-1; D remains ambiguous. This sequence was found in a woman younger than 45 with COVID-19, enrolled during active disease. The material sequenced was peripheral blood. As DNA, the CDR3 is TGTGCCAGCAGCTTGAACAGCTACAATGAGCAGTTCTTC. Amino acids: CASSLNSYNEQFF.